The 2 T cell receptor beta chains listed next were all sequenced from one sample in a study of T cell repertoires in cytomegalovirus infection. Their antigen targets remain unknown. TCRdb re-derived calls from the reads in MiXCR, one entry per CDR3 protein. The data hold approximately 990,000 distinct CDR3 sequences, with about 33% observed a single time. The sequencing here drew on cultured CD8+ T cells from PBMCs, taken from culture after CMV antigen stimulation. These receptors were collected from a human donor in good health (CMV status not recorded). Some clones in this sample may be carry-over from other donors' samples.

A word on this clonotype: This sequence may be a read error, since a much larger clone differs from it by one base. This chain joins TRBV7-3 and TRBJ2-3, with 8 bases identical to TRBD2. Germline loops: CDR1 SGHTA, CDR2 FQGTGA. The length of the CDR3 is 14 residues. Losses at the gene ends were 5 bases for V and 2 bases for J; bases not matched to a gene: 3. The CDR3 sequence is CASSPGLVTDTQYF. The CDR3 DNA reads as TGTGCCAGCAGCCCGGGACTAGTCACAGATACGCAGTATTTT.

A few counts support this clonotype. The V and J genes are TRBV7-9 and TRBJ1-2; D perhaps matches TRBD1 (5 bases). The germline V gene encodes CDR1 SEHNR and CDR2 FQNEAQ (reference sequence). Trimming stripped 1 base from V and 0 bases from J, with 9 bases between. The CDR3 loop spans 15 amino acids. CDR3 sequence reads: CASSLGQYSNYGYTF. In DNA, the CDR3 is TGTGCCAGCAGCTTAGGACAGTATTCTAACTATGGCTACACCTTC.